Below, 20 T cell receptor beta chains from the same sample are listed, as sequenced in a study of shared clonotypes between healthy human individuals. Clones were sequenced by immunoSEQ multiplex PCR, and TCRdb holds only the in-frame ones, with some missing. The table includes roughly 2.2 million clones, over 90% detected once. Material: naive CD4+ T cells from PBMCs. Subset specified: CD45RA+ positively selected. The receptors derive from a man between 18 and 35 years old in good health. Some clones in this sample may be carry-over from other donors' samples.

V gene TRBV28 combines with J gene TRBJ1-3; D gene unclear. The germline CDR1 and CDR2 sequences are MDHEN and SYDVKM. The CDR3 covers 19 residues. V was trimmed by 2 bases and J by 3 bases, leaving 23 bases between them. This CDR3 reads CASSLPPIKSALDGNTIYF. The CDR3 nucleotides read TGTGCCAGCAGTTTACCCCCAATCAAATCGGCATTAGATGGAAACACCATATATTTT.

The chain links TRBV27 to TRBJ2-4, with D hard to call. CDR3 length: 15 amino acids. The ends were cut back, 2 bases at V and 1 base at J, with 9 bases in the middle. CDR1 MNHEY and CDR2 SMNVEV come from the germline V gene (reference sequence). CDR3 sequence reads: CASSLGEAAKNIQYF. The DNA of the CDR3 is TGTGCCAGCAGTTTAGGAGAGGCGGCCAAAAACATTCAGTACTTC.

The rearrangement uses TRBV10-3 and TRBJ1-5; 9 bases match TRBD1. The germline CDR1 and CDR2 sequences are ENHRY and SYGVKD. V shed 3 bases and J 7 bases; nucleotides not matched to a gene: 7. CDR3 length: 15 amino acids. CDR3 in DNA: TGTGCCATCAGTGAAGGGACAGGGTGGGACCAGCCCCAGCATTTT. This codes for CAISEGTGWDQPQHF.

The chain employs TRBV7-9 and TRBJ2-7; maybe TRBD2 (6 bases). V was pared by 9 bases and J by 1 base, with 19 bases between. Germline lookup yields CDR1 SEHNR and CDR2 FQNEAQ (reference sequence). This CDR3 comprises 15 residues. CDR3 loop: CASGVSRERSYEQYF. As DNA, the CDR3 is TGTGCCAGTGGGGTATCGCGGGAACGTTCCTACGAGCAGTACTTC.

Remarks on this clone: Other nucleotide sequences in the sample specify the same CDR3. Here the CDR3 reads CASSAGGGSNQPQHF. CDR3 bases: TGTGCCAGCAGCGCCGGAGGGGGGAGCAATCAGCCCCAGCATTTT. The chain is built from TRBV9 and TRBJ1-5; possibly TRBD1 for D (6 bases). V dropped 3 bases and J dropped 1 base, with 11 bases sitting between them. The CDR3 consists of 15 residues. Germline V lookup: CDR1 SGDLS, CDR2 YYNGEE.

This chain joins TRBV11-1 and TRBJ2-5; no clear D. The closer fit of TRBJ2-7 to the DNA end suggests the J call may be wrong. CDR1 is SGHAT and CDR2 is FQDESV in the germline V gene (reference sequence). The CDR3 spans 15 residues. The CDR3 coding sequence is TGTGCCAGCAGCTCCCGGGCCGGCAAACTCTACGAGCAGTACTTC. Its translation: CASSSRAGKLYEQYF.

Points on this clone: This same CDR3 is encoded by further DNA sequences in the sample. V is TRBV18 and J is TRBJ2-1; TRBD2 agrees at 13 bases. The V and J ends lost 3 bases and 7 bases, in that order; junction bases with no gene match: 6. CDR1 and CDR2 from the germline V gene are KGHSH and LQKENI. The CDR3 is made up of 16 amino acids. In nucleotides, the CDR3 is TGTGCCAGCTCACCCGGACTAGCGGGAGTGTCAAATGAGCAGTTCTTC. Its protein is CASSPGLAGVSNEQFF.

This rearrangement joins TRBV5-4 to TRBJ1-2, with 8 nucleotides matching TRBD1. V dropped 3 bases and J dropped 10; count of bases not matched to a gene: 8. The CDR3 spans 13 residues. CDR1 is SGHNT, CDR2 YYREEE, per germline (reference sequence). CDR3 DNA sequence: TGTGCCAGCAGCTCCTCGTGGACAGGGTACTACACCTTC. Translated: CASSSSWTGYYTF.

The chain carries TRBV28 and TRBJ2-7, with 7 bases fitting TRBD1. The CDR3 length is 13 residues. CDR1 and CDR2 (germline): MDHEN, SYDVKM. The CDR3 DNA reads as TGTGCAAGCTCGGGACAGAGGACCCTCGAGCAGTACTTC. Its translation is CASSGQRTLEQYF.

V is TRBV27 and J is TRBJ1-1, with D hard to call. This CDR3 is built from 13 residues. Germline CDR1 reads MNHEY; CDR2 reads SMNVEV (reference sequence). The ends were cut back, 3 bases at V and 1 base at J, with 6 bases in the middle. The CDR3 nucleotides read TGTGCCAGCAGTTTCGTCCAGAACACTGAAGCTTTCTTT. Its protein product is CASSFVQNTEAFF.

The chain carries TRBV4-1 and TRBJ2-7; D remains ambiguous. The CDR3 spans 14 residues. The V gene's germline CDR1 is MGHRA and CDR2 YSYEKL. V lost 0 bases and J 1 base, leaving 7 bases between the germline ends. The CDR3 DNA reads as TGCGCCAGCAGCCAAGACGGCAGATCCTACGAGCAGTACTTC. It yields the protein CASSQDGRSYEQYF.

This clone appeared once. V and J are TRBV15 and TRBJ2-1; a possible D gene is TRBD2 (5 bases). The CDR3 totals 15 residues. The V end was cut by 1 base, the J end by 2 bases, with 9 bases between. Germline V gene data show CDR1 as LNHNV and CDR2 as YYDKDF (reference sequence). The CDR3 reads CATSRVGAAYNEQFF. For the CDR3, the DNA is TGTGCCACCAGCAGAGTAGGAGCGGCCTACAATGAGCAGTTCTTC.

The gene calls are TRBV28 and TRBJ1-1; D is possibly TRBD1 (6 bases). From germline, CDR1 is MDHEN and CDR2 SYDVKM. The CDR3 sequence is 13 residues long. V was cut by 3 bases and J by 7 bases, with 12 bases left in between. This chain's CDR3 is CASSFPGALEAFF. The CDR3 DNA reads as TGTGCCAGCAGTTTTCCAGGGGCCCTTGAAGCTTTCTTT.

This sequence joins TRBV11-3 and TRBJ1-1; D might be TRBD1 (5 bases). The V end lost 5 bases, the J end lost 1 base, and 11 bases lay between the germline ends. Germline V gives CDR1 SGHNT, CDR2 YENEEA. CDR3 length equals 14 residues. The CDR3 region is CASSMGGKNTEAFF. The CDR3 bases are TGTGCCAGCAGCATGGGGGGGAAGAACACTGAAGCTTTCTTT.

The chain employs TRBV7-2 and TRBJ2-5; 7 nucleotides line up with TRBD2. Trimming removed 5 bases from V and 5 bases from J; junction bases left unmatched: 8. The CDR3 extends over 14 amino acids. Germline CDR1 and CDR2: SGHTA and FQGNSA. This CDR3 reads CASSARTRSETQYF. In DNA form, the CDR3 reads TGTGCCAGCAGCGCCCGGACTAGGTCTGAGACCCAGTACTTC. Supplemented by reference TRBV7-2 and TRBJ2-5, the full variable domain reads GAGVSQSPSNKVTEKGKDVELRCDPISGHTALYWYRQSLGQGLEFLIYFQGNSAPDKSGLPSDRFSAERTGGSVSTLTIQRTQQEDSAVYLCASSARTRSETQYFGPGTRLLVL.

The V and J genes are TRBV6-6 and TRBJ2-5, with 8 bases aligning to TRBD2. The CDR3 totals 15 residues. Germline values: CDR1 MNHNY, CDR2 SVGAGI (reference sequence). The trim removed 8 bases at V and 1 base at J, leaving 9 bases unmatched. CDR3 in amino acids: CASRGPSGRQETQYF. Here the CDR3 DNA reads TGTGCCAGCCGCGGTCCTAGCGGGCGCCAAGAGACCCAGTACTTC.

This clone was counted a single time. This rearrangement joins TRBV10-2 to TRBJ2-1; 8 bases align to TRBD2. Germline values: CDR1 WSHSY, CDR2 SAAADI. The CDR3 is 14 residues long. V shed 3 bases and J 7 bases; nucleotides not matched to a gene: 5. CDR3 residues: CASSDPGTRNEQFF. The CDR3 coding sequence is TGCGCCAGCAGTGACCCCGGGACTAGGAATGAGCAGTTCTTC.

The chain couples TRBV7-2 to TRBJ2-7; 7 positions agree with TRBD1. CDR1 and CDR2 (germline): SGHTA, FQGNSA. This CDR3 has 15 residues. Losses at the gene ends were 3 bases for V and 3 bases for J; bases not matched to a gene: 8. The CDR3 coding sequence is TGTGCCAGCAGCTTGGTTGTCACAGGGGACTACGAGCAGTACTTC. Translated, it gives CASSLVVTGDYEQYF.

This chain joins TRBV5-4 and TRBJ2-5; perhaps TRBD2 as D (5 bases). CDR3 size: 13 residues. Germline assignment: CDR1 SGHNT and CDR2 YYREEE (reference sequence). Trimming removed 5 bases from V and 1 base from J, with 9 bases in between. This chain's CDR3 is CASRGSSQETQYF. In DNA form, the CDR3 reads TGTGCCAGCAGAGGGAGCTCCCAAGAGACCCAGTACTTC. Drawing the rest from reference TRBV5-4 and TRBJ2-5, the complete variable domain is ETGVTQSPTHLIKTRGQQVTLRCSSQSGHNTVSWYQQALGQGPQFIFQYYREEENGRGNFPPRFSGLQFPNYSSELNVNALELDDSALYLCASRGSSQETQYFGPGTRLLVL.

Concerning this clone itself: The sample contains more than one DNA sequence encoding this CDR3. The V call is TRBV20-1, the J call TRBJ2-3; D is unclear. CDR1 and CDR2 from the germline V gene are DFQATT and SNEGSKA (reference sequence). Trimming cost V 6 bases and J 5 bases, with 0 bases left between them. The CDR3 totals 8 residues. The CDR3 protein is CSADTQYF. The CDR3 DNA reads TGCAGTGCAGATACGCAGTATTTT.